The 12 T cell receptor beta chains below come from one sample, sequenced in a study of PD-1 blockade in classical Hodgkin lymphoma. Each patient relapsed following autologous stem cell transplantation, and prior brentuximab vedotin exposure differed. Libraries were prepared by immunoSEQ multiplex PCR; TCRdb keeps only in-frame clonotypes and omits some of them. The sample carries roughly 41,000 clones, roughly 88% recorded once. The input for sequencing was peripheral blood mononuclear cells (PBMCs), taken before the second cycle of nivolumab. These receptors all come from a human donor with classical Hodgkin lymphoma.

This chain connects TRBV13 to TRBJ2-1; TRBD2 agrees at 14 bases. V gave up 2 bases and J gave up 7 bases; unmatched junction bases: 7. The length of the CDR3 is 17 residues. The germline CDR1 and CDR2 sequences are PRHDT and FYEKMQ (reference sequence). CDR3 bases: TGTGCCAGCAGCTTATTTGGACTAGCGGGAGGAGGGAATGAGCAGTTCTTC. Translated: CASSLFGLAGGGNEQFF.

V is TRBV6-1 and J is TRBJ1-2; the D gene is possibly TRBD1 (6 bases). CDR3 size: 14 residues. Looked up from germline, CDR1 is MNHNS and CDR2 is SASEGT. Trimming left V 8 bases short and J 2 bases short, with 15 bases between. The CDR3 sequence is CASDRPSVNYGYTF. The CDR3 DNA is TGTGCCAGCGACAGGCCTTCGGTCAACTATGGCTACACCTTC.

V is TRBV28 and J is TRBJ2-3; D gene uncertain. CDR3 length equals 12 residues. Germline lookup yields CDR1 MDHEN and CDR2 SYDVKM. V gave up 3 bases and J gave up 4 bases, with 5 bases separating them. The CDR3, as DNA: TGTGCCAGCAGTTTTTGGGCAGATACGCAGTATTTT. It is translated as CASSFWADTQYF.

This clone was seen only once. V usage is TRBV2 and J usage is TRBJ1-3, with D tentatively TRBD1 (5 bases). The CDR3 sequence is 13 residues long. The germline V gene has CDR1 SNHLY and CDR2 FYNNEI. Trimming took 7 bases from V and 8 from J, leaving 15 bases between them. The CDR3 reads CASTVSGGYTIYF. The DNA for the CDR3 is TGTGCCAGCACCGTTTCGGGGGGTTACACCATATATTTT.

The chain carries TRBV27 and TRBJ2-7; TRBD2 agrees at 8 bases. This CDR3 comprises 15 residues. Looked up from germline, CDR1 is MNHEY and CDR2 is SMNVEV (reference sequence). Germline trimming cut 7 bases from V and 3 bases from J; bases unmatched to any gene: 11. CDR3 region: CASTGAGLARYEQYF. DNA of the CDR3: TGTGCCAGCACCGGCGCCGGACTAGCCCGCTACGAGCAGTACTTC.

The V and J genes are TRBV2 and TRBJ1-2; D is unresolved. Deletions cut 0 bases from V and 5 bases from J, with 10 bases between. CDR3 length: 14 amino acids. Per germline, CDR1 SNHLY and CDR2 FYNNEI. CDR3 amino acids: CASSEADTSYGYTF. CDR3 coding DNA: TGTGCCAGCAGTGAAGCGGATACCTCGTATGGCTACACCTTC. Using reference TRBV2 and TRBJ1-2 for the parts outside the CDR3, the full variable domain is EPEVTQTPSHQVTQMGQEVILRCVPISNHLYFYWYRQILGQKVEFLVSFYNNEISEKSEIFDDQFSVERPDGSNFTLKIRSTKLEDSAMYFCASSEADTSYGYTFGSGTRLTVV.

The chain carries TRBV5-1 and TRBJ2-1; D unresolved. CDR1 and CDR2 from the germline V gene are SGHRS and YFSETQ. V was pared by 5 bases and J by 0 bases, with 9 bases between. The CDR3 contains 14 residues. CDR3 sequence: CASSGLGSYNEQFF. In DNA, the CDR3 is TGCGCCAGCAGTGGCCTAGGCTCCTACAATGAGCAGTTCTTC. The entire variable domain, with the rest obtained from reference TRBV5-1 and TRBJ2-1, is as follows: KAGVTQTPRYLIKTRGQQVTLSCSPISGHRSVSWYQQTPGQGLQFLFEYFSETQRNKGNFPGRFSGRQFSNSRSEMNVSTLELGDSALYLCASSGLGSYNEQFFGPGTRLTVL.

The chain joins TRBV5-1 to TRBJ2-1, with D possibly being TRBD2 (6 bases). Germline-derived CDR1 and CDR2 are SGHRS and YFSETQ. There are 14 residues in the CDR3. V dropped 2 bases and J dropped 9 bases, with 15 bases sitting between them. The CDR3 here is CASSLTGDGSEQFF. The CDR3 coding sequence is TGCGCCAGCAGCTTAACGGGAGACGGCAGTGAGCAGTTCTTC.

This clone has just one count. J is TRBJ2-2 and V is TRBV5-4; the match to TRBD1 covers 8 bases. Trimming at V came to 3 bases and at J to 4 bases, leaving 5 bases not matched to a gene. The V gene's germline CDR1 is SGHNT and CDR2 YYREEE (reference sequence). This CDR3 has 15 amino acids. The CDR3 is CASSSRTGSTGELFF. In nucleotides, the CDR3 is TGTGCCAGCAGCTCACGGACAGGGTCCACCGGGGAGCTGTTTTTT.

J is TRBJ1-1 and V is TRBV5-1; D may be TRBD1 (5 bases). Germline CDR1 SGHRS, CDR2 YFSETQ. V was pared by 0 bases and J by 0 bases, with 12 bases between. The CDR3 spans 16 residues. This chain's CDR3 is CASSLGIGGMNTEAFF. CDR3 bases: TGCGCCAGCAGCTTGGGAATTGGGGGGATGAACACTGAAGCTTTCTTT.

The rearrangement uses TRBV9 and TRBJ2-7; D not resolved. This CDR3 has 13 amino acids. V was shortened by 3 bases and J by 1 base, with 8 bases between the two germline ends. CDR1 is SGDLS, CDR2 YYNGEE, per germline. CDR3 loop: CASSGSISYEQYF. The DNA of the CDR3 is TGTGCCAGCAGCGGGTCGATTTCCTACGAGCAGTACTTC.

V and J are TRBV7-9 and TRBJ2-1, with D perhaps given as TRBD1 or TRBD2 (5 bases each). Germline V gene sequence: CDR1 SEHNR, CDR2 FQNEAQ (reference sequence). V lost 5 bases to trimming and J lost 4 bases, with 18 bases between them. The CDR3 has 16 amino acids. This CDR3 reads CASSRNRGPLYNEQFF. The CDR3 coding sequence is TGTGCCAGCAGCCGGAATAGGGGACCCCTTTACAATGAGCAGTTCTTC.